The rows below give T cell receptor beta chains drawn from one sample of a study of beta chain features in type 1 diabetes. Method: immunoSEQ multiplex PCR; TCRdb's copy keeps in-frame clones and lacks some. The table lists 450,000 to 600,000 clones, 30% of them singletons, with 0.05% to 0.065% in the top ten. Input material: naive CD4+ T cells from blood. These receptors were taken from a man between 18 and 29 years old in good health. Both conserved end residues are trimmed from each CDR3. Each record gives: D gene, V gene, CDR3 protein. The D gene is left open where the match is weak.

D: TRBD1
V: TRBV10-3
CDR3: AISDRAVGTQY

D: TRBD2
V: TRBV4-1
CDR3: ASSRSWLADYNEQF

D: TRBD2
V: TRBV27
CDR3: ASSLKPAGEGELF

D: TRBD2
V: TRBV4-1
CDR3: ASSQPGTSGSTDTQY

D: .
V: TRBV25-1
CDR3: ASSEFRGEQY

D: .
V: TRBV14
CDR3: ASSQVTGITYEQY

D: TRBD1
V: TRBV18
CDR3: ASSPLRDRSSGANVLT

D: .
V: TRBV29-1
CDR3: SVEDETRAYNEQF

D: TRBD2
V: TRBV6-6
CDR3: ASRASGSSEQF

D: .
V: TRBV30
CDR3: AWSVQGTTDTQY

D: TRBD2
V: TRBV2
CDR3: ASSERGGAKTQY

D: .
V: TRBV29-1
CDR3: SAPSATYEQY

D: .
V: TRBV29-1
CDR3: SPVRNTEAF

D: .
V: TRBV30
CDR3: AWMESGLLTGELF

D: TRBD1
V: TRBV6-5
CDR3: ASSTARGTRDTQY

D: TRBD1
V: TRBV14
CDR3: ASSSGTVTYEQY

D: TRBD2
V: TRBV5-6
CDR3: ASSSRLASTDTQY

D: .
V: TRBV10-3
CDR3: AISVQGPAGTDTQY

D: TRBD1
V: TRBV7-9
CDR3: ASSWSFGTGVNEQY

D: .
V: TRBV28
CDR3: ASSSPGDGANVLT

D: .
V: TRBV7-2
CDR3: ASSSRWAGYTDTQY

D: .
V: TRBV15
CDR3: ATSLRYRATGELF

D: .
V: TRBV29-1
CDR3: SVEGGGGLSDEQF

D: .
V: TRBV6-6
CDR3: ASSPGASKQF

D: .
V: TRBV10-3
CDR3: AIRRDATYNEQF

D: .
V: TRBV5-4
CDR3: ASSLGPAYEQY

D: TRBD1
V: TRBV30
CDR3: AWMEPGQGTGYT

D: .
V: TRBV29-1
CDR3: SVDSLYGYT

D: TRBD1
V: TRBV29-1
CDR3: SVATLDRVRFVGETQY

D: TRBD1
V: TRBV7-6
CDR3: ASSLAGTAYSGANVLT

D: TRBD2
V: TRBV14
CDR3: ASSQDLLAGSYNEQF

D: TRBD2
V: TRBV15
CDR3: ATSGPGLAPETQY

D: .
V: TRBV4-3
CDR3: ASSQEKTQATWSDTQY

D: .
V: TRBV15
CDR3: ATSHGTTTPQRF

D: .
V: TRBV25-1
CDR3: ASSEYYGYEQY

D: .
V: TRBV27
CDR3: ASSFRTEETQY

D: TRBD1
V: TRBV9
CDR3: ASSRTGVNGYT

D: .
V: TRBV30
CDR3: AWSVGAINQPQH

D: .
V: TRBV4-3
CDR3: ASSQVGRVSSYEQY